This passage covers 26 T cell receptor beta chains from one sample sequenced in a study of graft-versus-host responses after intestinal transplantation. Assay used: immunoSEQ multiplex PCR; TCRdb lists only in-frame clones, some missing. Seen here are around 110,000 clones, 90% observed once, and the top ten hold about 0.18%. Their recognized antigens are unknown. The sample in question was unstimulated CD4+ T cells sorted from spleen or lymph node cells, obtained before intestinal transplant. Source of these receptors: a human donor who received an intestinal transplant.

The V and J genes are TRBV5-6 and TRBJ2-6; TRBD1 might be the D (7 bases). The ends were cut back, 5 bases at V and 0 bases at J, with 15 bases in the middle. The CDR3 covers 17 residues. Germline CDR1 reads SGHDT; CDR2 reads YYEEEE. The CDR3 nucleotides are TGTGCCAGCAGAGAGCAGGGGGGTTCCTCTGGGGCCAACGTCCTGACTTTC. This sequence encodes CASREQGGSSGANVLTF.

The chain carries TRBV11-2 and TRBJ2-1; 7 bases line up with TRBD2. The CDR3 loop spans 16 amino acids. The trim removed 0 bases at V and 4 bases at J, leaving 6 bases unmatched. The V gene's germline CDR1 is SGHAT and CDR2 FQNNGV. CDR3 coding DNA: TGTGCCAGCAGCTTAGATCGGGGGGTCGGATACAATGAGCAGTTCTTC. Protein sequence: CASSLDRGVGYNEQFF.

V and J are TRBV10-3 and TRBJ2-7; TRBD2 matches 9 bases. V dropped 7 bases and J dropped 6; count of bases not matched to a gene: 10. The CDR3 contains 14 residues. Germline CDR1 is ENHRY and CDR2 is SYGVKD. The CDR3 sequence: CAITSSGRSTEQYF. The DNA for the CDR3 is TGTGCCATCACTTCAAGCGGGAGGTCGACCGAGCAGTACTTC.

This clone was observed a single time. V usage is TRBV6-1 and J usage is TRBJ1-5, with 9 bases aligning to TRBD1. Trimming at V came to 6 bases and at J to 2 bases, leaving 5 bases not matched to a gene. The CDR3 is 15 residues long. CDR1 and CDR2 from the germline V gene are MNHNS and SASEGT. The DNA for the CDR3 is TGTGCCAGCAGCTTGGACAGGGGAGGCAATCAGCCCCAGCATTTT. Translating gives CASSLDRGGNQPQHF.

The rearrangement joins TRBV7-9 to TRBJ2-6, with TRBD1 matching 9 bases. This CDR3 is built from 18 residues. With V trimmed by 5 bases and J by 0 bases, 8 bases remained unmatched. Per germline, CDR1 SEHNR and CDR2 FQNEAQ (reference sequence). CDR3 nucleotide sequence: TGTGCCAGCAGCCGGGGACAGGGACTAAGCTCTGGGGCCAACGTCCTGACTTTC. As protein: CASSRGQGLSSGANVLTF.

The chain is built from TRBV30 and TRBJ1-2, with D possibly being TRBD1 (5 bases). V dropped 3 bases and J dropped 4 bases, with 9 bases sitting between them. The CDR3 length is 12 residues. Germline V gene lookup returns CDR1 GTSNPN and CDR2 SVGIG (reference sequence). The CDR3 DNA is TGTGCCTGGAGCCATGACAGCTATGGCTACACCTTC. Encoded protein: CAWSHDSYGYTF.

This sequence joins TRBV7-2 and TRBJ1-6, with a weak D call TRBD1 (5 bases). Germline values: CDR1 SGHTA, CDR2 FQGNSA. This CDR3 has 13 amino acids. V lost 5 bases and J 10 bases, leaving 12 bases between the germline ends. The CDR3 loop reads CASSKDNRSPLHF. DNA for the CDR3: TGTGCCAGCAGCAAGGACAACCGGTCACCCCTCCACTTT. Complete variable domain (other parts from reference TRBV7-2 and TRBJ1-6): GAGVSQSPSNKVTEKGKDVELRCDPISGHTALYWYRQSLGQGLEFLIYFQGNSAPDKSGLPSDRFSAERTGGSVSTLTIQRTQQEDSAVYLCASSKDNRSPLHFGNGTRLTVT.

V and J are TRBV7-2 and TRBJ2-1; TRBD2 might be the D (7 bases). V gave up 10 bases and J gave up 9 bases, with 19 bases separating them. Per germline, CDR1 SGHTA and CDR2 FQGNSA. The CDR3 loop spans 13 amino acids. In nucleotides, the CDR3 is TGTGCCACCTATAGGGGGGGTAGCGGTGAGCAGTTCTTC. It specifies CATYRGGSGEQFF.

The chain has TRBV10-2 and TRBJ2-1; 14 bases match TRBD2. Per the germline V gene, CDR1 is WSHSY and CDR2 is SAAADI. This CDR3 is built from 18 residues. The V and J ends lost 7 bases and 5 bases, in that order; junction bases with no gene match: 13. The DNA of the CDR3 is TGCGCCAGCAACACGACTAGCGGGGGGGAAAAAAGGGACAATGAGCAGTTCTTC. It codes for CASNTTSGGEKRDNEQFF.

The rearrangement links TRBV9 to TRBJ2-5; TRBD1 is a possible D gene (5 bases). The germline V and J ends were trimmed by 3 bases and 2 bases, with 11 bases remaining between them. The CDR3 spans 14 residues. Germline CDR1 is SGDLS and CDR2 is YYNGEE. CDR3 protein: CASSETVSQETQYF. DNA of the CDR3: TGTGCCAGCAGCGAGACAGTTTCTCAAGAGACCCAGTACTTC.

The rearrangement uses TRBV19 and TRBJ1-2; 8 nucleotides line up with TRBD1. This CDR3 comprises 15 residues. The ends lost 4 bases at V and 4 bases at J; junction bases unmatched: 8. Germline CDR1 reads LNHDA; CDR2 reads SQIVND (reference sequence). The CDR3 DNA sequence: TGTGCCAGTAGTACTGGACAGGGTAAAGGCTATGGCTACACCTTC. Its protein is CASSTGQGKGYGYTF.

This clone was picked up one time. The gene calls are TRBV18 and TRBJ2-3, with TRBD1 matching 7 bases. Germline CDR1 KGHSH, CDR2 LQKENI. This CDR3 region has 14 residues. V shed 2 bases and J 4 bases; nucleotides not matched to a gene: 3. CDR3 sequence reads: CASSPDRAADTQYF. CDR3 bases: TGTGCCAGCTCACCAGACAGGGCCGCAGATACGCAGTATTTT.

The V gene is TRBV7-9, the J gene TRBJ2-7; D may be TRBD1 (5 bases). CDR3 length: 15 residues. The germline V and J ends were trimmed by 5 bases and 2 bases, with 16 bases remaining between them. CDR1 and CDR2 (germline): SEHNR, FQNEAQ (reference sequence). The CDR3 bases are TGTGCCAGCAGCCGCGAGACAGCGATACCCTACGAGCAGTACTTC. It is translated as CASSRETAIPYEQYF.

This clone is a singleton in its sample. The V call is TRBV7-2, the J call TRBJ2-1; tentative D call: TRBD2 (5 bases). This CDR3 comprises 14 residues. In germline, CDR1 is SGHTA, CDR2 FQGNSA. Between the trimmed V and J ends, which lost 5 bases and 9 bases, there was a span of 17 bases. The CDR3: CASSPHRSAGEQFF. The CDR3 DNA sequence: TGTGCCAGCAGCCCCCACCGTAGCGCGGGTGAGCAGTTCTTC.

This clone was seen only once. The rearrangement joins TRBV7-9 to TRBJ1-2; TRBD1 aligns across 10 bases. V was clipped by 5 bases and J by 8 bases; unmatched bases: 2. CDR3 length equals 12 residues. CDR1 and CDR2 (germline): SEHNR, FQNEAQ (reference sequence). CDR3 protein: CASSGQGVGYTF. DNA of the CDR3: TGTGCCAGCAGCGGACAGGGGGTGGGCTACACCTTC.

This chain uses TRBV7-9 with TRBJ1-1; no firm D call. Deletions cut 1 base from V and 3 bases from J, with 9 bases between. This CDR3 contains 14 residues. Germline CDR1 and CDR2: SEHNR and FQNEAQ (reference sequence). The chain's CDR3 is CASSLGAWDTEAFF. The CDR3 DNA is TGTGCCAGCAGCTTAGGGGCCTGGGACACTGAAGCTTTCTTT.

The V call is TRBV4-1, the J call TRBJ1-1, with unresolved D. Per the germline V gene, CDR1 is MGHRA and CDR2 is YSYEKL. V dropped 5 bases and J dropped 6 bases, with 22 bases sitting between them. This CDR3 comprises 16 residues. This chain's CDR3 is CASSEILGTKRAEAFF. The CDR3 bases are TGCGCCAGCAGCGAAATTCTCGGCACTAAGAGGGCTGAAGCTTTCTTT.

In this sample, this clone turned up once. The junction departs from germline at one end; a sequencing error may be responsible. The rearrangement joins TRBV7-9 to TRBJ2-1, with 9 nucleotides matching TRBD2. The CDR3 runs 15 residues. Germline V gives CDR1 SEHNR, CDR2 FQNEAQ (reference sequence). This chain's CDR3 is CASRAREGVDNGQFF. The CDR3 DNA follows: TGTGCCAGCAGAGCGCGGGAGGGAGTTGACAATGGGCAGTTCTTC.

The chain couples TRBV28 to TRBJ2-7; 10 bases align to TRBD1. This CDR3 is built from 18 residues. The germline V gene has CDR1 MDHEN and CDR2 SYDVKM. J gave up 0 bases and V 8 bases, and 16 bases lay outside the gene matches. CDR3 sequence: CASRRAGQGVISSYEQYF. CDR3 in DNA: TGTGCCAGCCGCCGGGCCGGACAGGGGGTGATTAGCTCCTACGAGCAGTACTTC.

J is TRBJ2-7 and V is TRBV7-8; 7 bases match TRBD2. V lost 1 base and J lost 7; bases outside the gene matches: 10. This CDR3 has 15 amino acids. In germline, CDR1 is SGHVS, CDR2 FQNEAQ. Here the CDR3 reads CASSLDAGDPLEQYF. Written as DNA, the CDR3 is TGTGCCAGCAGCTTAGACGCGGGGGACCCCTTGGAGCAGTACTTC.

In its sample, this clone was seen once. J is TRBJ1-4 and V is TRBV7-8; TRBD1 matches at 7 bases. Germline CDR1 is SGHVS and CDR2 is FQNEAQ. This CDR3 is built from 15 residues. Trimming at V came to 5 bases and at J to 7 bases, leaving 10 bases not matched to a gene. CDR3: CASSHPGQAGEKLFF. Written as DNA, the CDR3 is TGTGCCAGCAGCCATCCCGGACAGGCTGGTGAAAAACTGTTTTTT.

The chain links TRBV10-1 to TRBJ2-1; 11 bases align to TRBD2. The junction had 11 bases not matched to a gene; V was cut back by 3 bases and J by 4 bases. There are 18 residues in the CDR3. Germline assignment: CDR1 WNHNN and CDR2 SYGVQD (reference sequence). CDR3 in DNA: TGCGCCAGCAGTGAAGGGCTAGCGGGGGGCCGAGTTTACAATGAGCAGTTCTTC. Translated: CASSEGLAGGRVYNEQFF.

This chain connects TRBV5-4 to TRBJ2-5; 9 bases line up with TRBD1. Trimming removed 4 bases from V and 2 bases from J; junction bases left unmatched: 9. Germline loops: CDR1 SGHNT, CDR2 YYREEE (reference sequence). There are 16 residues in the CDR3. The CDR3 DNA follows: TGTGCCAGCAGCCTAACGGCAGACAGGGGGCAAGAGACCCAGTACTTC. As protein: CASSLTADRGQETQYF.

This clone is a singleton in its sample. The CDR3 spells CAWSDSGPTGPQHF. In DNA, the CDR3 is TGTGCCTGGAGTGACTCCGGGCCCACAGGGCCCCAGCATTTT. The V call is TRBV30, the J call TRBJ1-5; weak D call: TRBD1 (5 bases). Trimming pared 1 base from V and 9 bases from J, leaving 16 bases between. Germline V gene sequence: CDR1 GTSNPN, CDR2 SVGIG (reference sequence). CDR3 length: 14 residues. The complete variable domain, with remaining parts taken from reference TRBV30 and TRBJ1-5, reads SQTIHQWPATLVQPVGSPLSLECTVEGTSNPNLYWYRQAAGRGLQLLFYSVGIGQISSEVPQNLSASRPQDRQFILSSKKLLLSDSGFYLCAWSDSGPTGPQHFGDGTRLSIL.

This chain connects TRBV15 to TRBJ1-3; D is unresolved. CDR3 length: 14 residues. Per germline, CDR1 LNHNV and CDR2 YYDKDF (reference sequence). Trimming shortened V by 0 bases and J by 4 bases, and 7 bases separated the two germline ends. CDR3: CATSRDLGGNTIYF. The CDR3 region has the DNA TGTGCCACCAGCAGAGATCTAGGAGGAAACACCATATATTTT.

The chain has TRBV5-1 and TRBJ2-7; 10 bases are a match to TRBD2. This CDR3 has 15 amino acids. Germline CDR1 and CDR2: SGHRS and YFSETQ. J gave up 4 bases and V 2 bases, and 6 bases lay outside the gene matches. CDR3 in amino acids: CASSFLSGREYEQYF. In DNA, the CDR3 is TGCGCCAGCAGCTTCTTAAGCGGGAGGGAATACGAGCAGTACTTC. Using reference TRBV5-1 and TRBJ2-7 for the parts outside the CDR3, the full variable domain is KAGVTQTPRYLIKTRGQQVTLSCSPISGHRSVSWYQQTPGQGLQFLFEYFSETQRNKGNFPGRFSGRQFSNSRSEMNVSTLELGDSALYLCASSFLSGREYEQYFGPGTRLTVT.